Below, 9 T cell receptor beta chains from the same sample are listed, as sequenced in a study of identical twins. TCRdb re-called the 5' RACE reads with MiXCR, one entry per CDR3 protein. The profile shows around 95,000 distinct CDR3 sequences, under 6.5% of them singletons. Sequenced material: memory T cells sorted from blood. These receptors all stem from a woman aged 45-59 years in good health.

The V call is TRBV3-1, the J call TRBJ2-3, with a weak D call TRBD2 (6 bases). The CDR3 spans 15 residues. Trimming removed 4 bases at V and 4 bases at J, with 15 bases between. Germline values: CDR1 LGHDT, CDR2 YNNKEL (reference sequence). Here the CDR3 reads CASSPLGGTADTQYF. The CDR3 region has the DNA TGTGCCAGCAGCCCGTTAGGAGGGACGGCAGATACGCAGTATTTT.

In this sample, this clonotype turned up a few times. V usage is TRBV6-1 and J usage is TRBJ2-3; D unclear. Germline assignment: CDR1 MNHNS and CDR2 SASEGT. CDR3 length: 14 amino acids. Trimming removed 3 bases from V and 0 bases from J, with 7 bases in between. The CDR3 protein is CASSDHISTDTQYF. The CDR3 DNA sequence: TGTGCCAGCAGTGACCATATTAGCACAGATACGCAGTATTTT.

This clonotype was recorded many times. This chain uses TRBV6-2 or TRBV6-3 with TRBJ1-5; TRBD1 is a possible D gene (5 bases). The CDR3 covers 17 residues. CDR1 MNHEY and CDR2 SVGEGT come from the germline V gene. The ends were cut back, 8 bases at V and 2 bases at J, with 22 bases in the middle. The CDR3 DNA follows: TGTGCCAGCTCACACACCCCCAGGGTAGGGGGCAATCAGCCCCAGCATTTT. Encoded protein: CASSHTPRVGGNQPQHF.

This clonotype was seen at least ten times. This chain links TRBV12-3 or TRBV12-4 with TRBJ2-2; 8 positions agree with TRBD1. The CDR3 sequence is 15 residues long. J was trimmed by 4 bases and V by 6 bases; bases with no gene match: 7. CDR3: CASSKMDRATGELFF. DNA for the CDR3: TGTGCCAGCAGCAAAATGGACAGGGCCACCGGGGAGCTGTTTTTT.

This clonotype was seen repeatedly, ten times or more. The CDR3 nucleotides are TGTGCCAGCAGCGCCCGGTCAGGTGGGAGGGGATACAATGAGCAGTTCTTC. Its protein product is CASSARSGGRGYNEQFF. This chain connects TRBV11-3 to TRBJ2-1, with 7 bases that match TRBD2. The trim removed 5 bases at V and 4 bases at J, leaving 14 bases unmatched. The CDR3 runs 17 residues. From germline, CDR1 is SGHNT and CDR2 YENEEA.

This clonotype was recorded many times. The chain carries TRBV5-1 and TRBJ2-4, with D perhaps matching TRBD1 or TRBD2 (5 bases each). CDR1 is SGHRS and CDR2 is YFSETQ in the germline V gene. The CDR3 length is 14 residues. Trimming took off 0 bases at V and 4 bases at J, with 8 bases between the two ends. For the CDR3, the DNA is TGCGCCAGCAGCTTGGGGGACCAGAAAAACATTCAGTACTTC. Protein sequence: CASSLGDQKNIQYF.

This clonotype showed up many times. The rearrangement links TRBV5-1 to TRBJ2-5; D call uncertain. CDR3 length: 15 amino acids. Between the trimmed V and J ends, which lost 0 bases and 8 bases, there was a span of 17 bases. Germline assignment: CDR1 SGHRS and CDR2 YFSETQ. The CDR3 nucleotides read TGCGCCAGCAGCTTGGCCAAAGCCCTCCCCCCCACCCAGTACTTC. Translated: CASSLAKALPPTQYF.

This clonotype was recorded at least ten times. The V call is TRBV29-1, the J call TRBJ2-1; 8 bases match TRBD2. CDR3 length: 14 amino acids. CDR1 and CDR2 (germline): SQVTM, ANQGSEA. V shed 4 bases, J shed 8 bases, and the junction held 10 bases outside the gene matches. The CDR3 DNA follows: TGCAGCGTTGTAGGGCTCGGGAGGGCCGATGAGCAGTTCTTC. It codes for CSVVGLGRADEQFF.

This clonotype has a handful of counts. The J gene is TRBJ2-4, the V gene TRBV27; 7 nucleotides agree with TRBD1. V gave up 6 bases and J gave up 6 bases; unmatched junction bases: 5. The germline V gene encodes CDR1 MNHEY and CDR2 SMNVEV (reference sequence). The length of the CDR3 is 13 residues. Here the CDR3 reads CASRPRQGNIQYF. CDR3 sequence (DNA): TGTGCCAGCAGGCCCCGACAGGGAAACATTCAGTACTTC.